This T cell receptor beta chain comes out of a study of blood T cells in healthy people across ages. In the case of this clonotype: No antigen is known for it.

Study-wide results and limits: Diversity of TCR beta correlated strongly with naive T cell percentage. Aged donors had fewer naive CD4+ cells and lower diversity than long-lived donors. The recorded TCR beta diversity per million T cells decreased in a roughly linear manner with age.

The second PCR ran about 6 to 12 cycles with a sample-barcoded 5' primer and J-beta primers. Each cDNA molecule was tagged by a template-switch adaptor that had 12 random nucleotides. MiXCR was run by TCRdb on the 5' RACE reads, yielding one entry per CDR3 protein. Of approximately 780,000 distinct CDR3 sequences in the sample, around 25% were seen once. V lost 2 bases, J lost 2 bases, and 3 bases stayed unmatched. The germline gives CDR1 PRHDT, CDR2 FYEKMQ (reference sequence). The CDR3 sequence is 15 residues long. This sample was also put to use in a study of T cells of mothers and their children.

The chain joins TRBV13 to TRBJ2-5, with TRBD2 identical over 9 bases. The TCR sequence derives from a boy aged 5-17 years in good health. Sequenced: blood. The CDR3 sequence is CASSLKRGAQETQYF. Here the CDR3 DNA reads TGTGCCAGCAGCTTAAAGCGGGGGGCTCAAGAGACCCAGTACTTC.